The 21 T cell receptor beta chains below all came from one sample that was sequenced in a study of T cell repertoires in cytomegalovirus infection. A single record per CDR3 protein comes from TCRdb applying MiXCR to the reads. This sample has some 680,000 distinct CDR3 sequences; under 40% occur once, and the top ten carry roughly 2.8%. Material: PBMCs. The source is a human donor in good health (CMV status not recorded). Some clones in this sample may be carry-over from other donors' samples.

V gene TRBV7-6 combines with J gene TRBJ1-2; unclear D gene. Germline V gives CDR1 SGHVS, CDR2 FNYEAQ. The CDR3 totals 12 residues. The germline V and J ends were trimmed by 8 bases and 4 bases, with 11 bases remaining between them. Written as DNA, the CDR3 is TGTGCCAGCGGGGTCGGAAGCTATGGCTACACCTTC. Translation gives CASGVGSYGYTF.

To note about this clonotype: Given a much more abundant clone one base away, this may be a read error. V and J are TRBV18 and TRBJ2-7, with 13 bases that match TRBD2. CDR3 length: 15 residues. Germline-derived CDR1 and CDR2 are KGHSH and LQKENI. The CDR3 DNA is TGTGCCAGCTCACCAACTAGCGGGGGGGCCTACGAGCCGTACTTC. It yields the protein CASSPTSGGAYEPYF.

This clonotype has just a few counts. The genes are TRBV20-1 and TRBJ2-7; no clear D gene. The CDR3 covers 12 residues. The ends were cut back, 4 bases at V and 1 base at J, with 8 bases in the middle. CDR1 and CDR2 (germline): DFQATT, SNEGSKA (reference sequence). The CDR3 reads CSATTRSYEQYF. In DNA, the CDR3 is TGCAGTGCTACCACCCGTTCCTACGAGCAGTACTTC.

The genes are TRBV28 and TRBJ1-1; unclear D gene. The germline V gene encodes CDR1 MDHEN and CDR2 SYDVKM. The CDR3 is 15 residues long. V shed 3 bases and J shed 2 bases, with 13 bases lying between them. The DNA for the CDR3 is TGTGCCAGCAGTTTCCCCCTGGGTGAAAACACTGAAGCTTTCTTT. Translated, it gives CASSFPLGENTEAFF.

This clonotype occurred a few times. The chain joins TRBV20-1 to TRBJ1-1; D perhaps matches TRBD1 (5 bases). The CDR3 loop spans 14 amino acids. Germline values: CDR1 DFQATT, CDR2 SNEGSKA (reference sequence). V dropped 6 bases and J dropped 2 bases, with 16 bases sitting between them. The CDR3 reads CSAASQGGNTEAFF. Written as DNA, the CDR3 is TGCAGTGCCGCCTCGCAGGGCGGTAACACTGAAGCTTTCTTT.

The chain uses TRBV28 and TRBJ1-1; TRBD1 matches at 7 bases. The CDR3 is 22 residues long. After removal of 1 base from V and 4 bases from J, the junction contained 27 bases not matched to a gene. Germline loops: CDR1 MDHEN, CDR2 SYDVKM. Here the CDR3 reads CASSLYSYPWAWQGGLGTEAFF. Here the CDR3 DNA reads TGTGCCAGCAGTTTATATAGTTACCCTTGGGCGTGGCAGGGGGGATTGGGCACTGAAGCTTTCTTT.

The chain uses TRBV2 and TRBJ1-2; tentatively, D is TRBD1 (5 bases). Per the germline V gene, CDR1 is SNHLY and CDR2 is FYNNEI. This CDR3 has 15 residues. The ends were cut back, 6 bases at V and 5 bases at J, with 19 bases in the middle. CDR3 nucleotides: TGTGCCAGCAGAACCTCTTCGGGGGACCCATATGGCTACACCTTC. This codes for CASRTSSGDPYGYTF. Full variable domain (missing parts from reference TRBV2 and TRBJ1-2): EPEVTQTPSHQVTQMGQEVILRCVPISNHLYFYWYRQILGQKVEFLVSFYNNEISEKSEIFDDQFSVERPDGSNFTLKIRSTKLEDSAMYFCASRTSSGDPYGYTFGSGTRLTVV.

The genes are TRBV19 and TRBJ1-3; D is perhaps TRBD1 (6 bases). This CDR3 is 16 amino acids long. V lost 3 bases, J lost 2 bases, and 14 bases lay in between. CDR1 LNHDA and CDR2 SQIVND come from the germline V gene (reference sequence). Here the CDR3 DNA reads TGTGCCAGTAGTATCCCGCGGACAGCCACTGGAAACACCATATATTTT. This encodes CASSIPRTATGNTIYF.

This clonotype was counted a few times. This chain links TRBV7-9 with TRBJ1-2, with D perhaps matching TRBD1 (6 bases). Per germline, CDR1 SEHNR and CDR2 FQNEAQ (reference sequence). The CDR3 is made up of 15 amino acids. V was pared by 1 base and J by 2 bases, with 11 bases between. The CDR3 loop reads CASSLDRVHNYGYTF. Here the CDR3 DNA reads TGTGCCAGCAGCTTAGACAGGGTTCACAACTATGGCTACACCTTC.

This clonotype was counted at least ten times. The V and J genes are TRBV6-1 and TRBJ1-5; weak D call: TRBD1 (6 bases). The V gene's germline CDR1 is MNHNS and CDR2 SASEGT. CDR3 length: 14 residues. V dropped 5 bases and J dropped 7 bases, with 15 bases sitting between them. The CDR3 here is CASSSQGTGQPQHF. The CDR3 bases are TGTGCCAGCAGTTCACAGGGTACGGGCCAGCCCCAGCATTTT.

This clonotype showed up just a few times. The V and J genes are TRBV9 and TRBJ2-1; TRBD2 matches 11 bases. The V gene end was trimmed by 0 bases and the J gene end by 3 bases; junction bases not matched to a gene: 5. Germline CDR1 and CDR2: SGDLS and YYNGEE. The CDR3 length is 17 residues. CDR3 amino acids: CASSVALAGGSYNEQFF. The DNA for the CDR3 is TGTGCCAGCAGCGTAGCCCTAGCGGGGGGTAGCTACAATGAGCAGTTCTTC.

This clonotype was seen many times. The CDR3 loop reads CASSLGSGLANYGYTF. DNA for the CDR3: TGTGCCAGCAGCTTAGGATCGGGGTTAGCGAACTATGGCTACACCTTC. The chain is built from TRBV7-8 and TRBJ1-2; no clear D gene. Germline-derived CDR1 and CDR2 are SGHVS and FQNEAQ. The V end was cut by 1 base, the J end by 2 bases, with 14 bases between. There are 16 residues in the CDR3.

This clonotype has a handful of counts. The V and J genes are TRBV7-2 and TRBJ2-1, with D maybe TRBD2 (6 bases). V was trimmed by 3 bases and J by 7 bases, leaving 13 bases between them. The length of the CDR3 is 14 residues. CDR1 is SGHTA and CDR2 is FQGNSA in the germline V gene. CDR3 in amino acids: CASSLGGARNEQFF. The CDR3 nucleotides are TGTGCCAGCAGCTTGGGGGGAGCTCGAAATGAGCAGTTCTTC.

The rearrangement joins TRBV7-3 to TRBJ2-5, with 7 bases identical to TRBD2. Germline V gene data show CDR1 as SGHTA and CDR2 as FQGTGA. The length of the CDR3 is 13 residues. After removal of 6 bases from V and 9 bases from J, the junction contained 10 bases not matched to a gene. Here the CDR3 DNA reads TGTGCCAGCAGTCCGGGGGGTCTGGCGGCCCAGTACTTC. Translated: CASSPGGLAAQYF.

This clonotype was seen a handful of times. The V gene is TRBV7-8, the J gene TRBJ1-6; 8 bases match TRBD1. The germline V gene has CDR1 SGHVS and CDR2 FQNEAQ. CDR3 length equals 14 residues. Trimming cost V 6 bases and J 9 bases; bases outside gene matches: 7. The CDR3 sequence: CASRRDRKRSPLHF. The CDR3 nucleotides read TGTGCCAGCAGGCGGGACAGGAAACGTTCACCCCTCCACTTT.

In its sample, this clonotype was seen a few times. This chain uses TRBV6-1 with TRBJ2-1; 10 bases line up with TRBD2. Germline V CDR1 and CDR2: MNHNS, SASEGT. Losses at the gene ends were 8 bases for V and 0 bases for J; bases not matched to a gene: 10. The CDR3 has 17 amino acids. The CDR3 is CASQVAGGGYSYNEQFF. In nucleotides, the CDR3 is TGTGCCAGCCAAGTAGCGGGGGGAGGGTACTCCTACAATGAGCAGTTCTTC.

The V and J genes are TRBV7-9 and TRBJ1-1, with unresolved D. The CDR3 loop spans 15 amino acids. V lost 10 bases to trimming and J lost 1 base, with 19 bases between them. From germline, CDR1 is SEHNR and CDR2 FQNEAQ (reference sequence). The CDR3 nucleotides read TGTGCCACCCCCGAAGGATTCAACGAGAACACTGAAGCTTTCTTT. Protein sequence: CATPEGFNENTEAFF.

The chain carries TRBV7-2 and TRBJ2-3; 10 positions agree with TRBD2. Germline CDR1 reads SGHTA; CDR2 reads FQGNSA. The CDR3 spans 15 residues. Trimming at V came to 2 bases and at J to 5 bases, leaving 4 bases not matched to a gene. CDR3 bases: TGTGCCAGCAGCTTACGCCTAGCGGGAGTAGATACGCAGTATTTT. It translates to CASSLRLAGVDTQYF.

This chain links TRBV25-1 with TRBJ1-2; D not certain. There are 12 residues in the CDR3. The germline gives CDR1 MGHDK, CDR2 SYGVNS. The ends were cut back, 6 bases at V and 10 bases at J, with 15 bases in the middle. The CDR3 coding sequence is TGTGCCAGCAGCCGGTCGGCACGAACCTACACCTTC. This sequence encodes CASSRSARTYTF.

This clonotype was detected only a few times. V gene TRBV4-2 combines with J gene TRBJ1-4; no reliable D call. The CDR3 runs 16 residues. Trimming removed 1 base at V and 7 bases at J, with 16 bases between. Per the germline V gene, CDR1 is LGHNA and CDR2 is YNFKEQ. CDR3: CASSQVRPGTLEKLFF. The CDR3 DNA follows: TGTGCCAGCAGCCAAGTTCGTCCGGGCACGCTTGAAAAACTGTTTTTT.

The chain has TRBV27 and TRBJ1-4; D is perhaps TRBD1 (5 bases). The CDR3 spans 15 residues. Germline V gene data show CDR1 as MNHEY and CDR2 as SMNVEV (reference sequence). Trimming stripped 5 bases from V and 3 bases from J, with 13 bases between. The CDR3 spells CASSNRGVANEKLFF. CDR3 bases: TGTGCCAGCAGTAACCGGGGGGTCGCTAATGAAAAACTGTTTTTT.